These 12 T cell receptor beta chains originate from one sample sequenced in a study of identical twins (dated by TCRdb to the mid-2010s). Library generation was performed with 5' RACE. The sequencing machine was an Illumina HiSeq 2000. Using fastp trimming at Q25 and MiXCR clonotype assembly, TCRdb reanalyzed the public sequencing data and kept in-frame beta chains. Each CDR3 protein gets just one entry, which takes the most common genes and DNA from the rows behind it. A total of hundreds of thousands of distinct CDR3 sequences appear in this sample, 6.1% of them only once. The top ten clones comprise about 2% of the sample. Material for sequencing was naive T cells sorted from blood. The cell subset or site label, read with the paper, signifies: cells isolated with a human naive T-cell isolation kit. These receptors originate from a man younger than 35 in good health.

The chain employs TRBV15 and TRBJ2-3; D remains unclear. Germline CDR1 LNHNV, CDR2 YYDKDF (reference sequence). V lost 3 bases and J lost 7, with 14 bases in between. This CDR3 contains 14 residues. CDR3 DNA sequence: TGTGCCACCAGCAGGGCGGATCGAACGCATACGCAGTATTTT. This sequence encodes CATSRADRTHTQYF. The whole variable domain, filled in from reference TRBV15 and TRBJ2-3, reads DAMVIQNPRYQVTQFGKPVTLSCSQTLNHNVMYWYQQKSSQAPKLLFHYYDKDFNNEADTPDNFQSRRPNTSFCFLDIRSPGLGDTAMYLCATSRADRTHTQYFGPGTRLTVL.

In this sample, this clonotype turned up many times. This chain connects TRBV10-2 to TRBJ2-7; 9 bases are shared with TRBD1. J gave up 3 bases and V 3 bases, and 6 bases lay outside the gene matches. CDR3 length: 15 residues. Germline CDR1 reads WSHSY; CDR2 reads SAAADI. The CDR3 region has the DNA TGCGCCAGCAGTGAAATAGGGACAGGGTTCTACGAGCAGTACGTC. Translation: CASSEIGTGFYEQYV.

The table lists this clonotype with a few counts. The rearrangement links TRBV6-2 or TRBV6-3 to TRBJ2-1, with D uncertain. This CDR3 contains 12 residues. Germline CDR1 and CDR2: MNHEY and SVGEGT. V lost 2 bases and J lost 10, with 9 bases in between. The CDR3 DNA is TGTGCCAGCAGTTACAGGGAATCGGAGCAGTTCTTC. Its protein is CASSYRESEQFF.

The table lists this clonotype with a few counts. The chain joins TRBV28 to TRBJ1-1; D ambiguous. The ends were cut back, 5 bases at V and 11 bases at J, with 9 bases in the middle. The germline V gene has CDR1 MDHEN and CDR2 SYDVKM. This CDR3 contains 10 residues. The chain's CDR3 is CASSGFRAFF. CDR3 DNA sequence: TGTGCCAGCAGTGGGTTTCGCGCTTTCTTT.

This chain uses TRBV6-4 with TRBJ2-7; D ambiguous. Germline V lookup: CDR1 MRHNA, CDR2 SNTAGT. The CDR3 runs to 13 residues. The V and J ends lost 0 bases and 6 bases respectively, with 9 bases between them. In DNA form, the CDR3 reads TGTGCCAGCAGTGACTCCCGAACCACCGAGCAGTACTTC. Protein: CASSDSRTTEQYF.

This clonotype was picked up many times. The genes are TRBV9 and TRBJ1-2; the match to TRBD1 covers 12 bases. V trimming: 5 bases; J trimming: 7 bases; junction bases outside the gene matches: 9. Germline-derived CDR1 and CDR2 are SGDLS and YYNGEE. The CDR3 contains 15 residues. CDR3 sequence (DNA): TGTGCCAGCAGTCCCGGGGACAGGGGGCTTCGTGGCTACACCTTC. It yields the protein CASSPGDRGLRGYTF.

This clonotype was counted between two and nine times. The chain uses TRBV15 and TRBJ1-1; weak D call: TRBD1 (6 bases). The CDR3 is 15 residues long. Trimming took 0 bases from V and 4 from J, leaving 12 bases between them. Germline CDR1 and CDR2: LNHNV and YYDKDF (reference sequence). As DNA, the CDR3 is TGTGCCACCAGCAGAGAACAGGGAGGTGGCACTGAAGCTTTCTTT. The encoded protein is CATSREQGGGTEAFF. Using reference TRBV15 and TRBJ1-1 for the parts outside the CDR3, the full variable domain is DAMVIQNPRYQVTQFGKPVTLSCSQTLNHNVMYWYQQKSSQAPKLLFHYYDKDFNNEADTPDNFQSRRPNTSFCFLDIRSPGLGDTAMYLCATSREQGGGTEAFFGQGTRLTVV.

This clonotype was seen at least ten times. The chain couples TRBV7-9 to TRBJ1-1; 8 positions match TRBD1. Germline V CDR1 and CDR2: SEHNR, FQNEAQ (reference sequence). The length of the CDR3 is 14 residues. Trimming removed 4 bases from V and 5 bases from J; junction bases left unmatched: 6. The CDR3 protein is CASSSGQGRTEAFF. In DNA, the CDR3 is TGTGCCAGCAGCTCCGGACAGGGAAGAACTGAAGCTTTCTTT.

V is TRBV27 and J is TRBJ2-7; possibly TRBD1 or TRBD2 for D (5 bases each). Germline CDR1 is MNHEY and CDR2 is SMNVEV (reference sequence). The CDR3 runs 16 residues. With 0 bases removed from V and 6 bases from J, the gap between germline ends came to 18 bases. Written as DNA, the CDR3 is TGTGCCAGCAGTTTATCGAGAGGGGTTGGTAGGGGCGAGCAGTACTTC. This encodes CASSLSRGVGRGEQYF.

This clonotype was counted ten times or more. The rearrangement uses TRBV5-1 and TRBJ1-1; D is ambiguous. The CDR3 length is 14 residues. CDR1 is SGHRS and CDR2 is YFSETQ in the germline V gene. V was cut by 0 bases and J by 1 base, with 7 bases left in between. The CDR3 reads CASSLVEENTEAFF. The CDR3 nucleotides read TGCGCCAGCAGCTTGGTAGAAGAGAACACTGAAGCTTTCTTT. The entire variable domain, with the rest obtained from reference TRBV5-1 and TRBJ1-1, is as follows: KAGVTQTPRYLIKTRGQQVTLSCSPISGHRSVSWYQQTPGQGLQFLFEYFSETQRNKGNFPGRFSGRQFSNSRSEMNVSTLELGDSALYLCASSLVEENTEAFFGQGTRLTVV.

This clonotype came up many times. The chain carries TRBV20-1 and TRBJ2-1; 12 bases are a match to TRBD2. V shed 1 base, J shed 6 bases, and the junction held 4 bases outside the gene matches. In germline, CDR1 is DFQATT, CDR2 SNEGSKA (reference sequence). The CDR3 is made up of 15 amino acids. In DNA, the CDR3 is TGCAGTGCTAGAGGTACTAGCGGGAGGACCAATGAGCAGTTCTTC. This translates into CSARGTSGRTNEQFF.

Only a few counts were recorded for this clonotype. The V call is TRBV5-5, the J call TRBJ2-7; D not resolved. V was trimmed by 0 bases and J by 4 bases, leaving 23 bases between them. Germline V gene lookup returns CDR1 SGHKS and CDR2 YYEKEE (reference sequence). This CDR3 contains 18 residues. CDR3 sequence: CASSLVEVSGPKIYEQYF. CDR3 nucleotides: TGTGCCAGCAGCTTGGTCGAGGTCTCAGGACCCAAAATTTACGAGCAGTACTTC. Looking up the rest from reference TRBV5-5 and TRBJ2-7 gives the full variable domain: DAGVTQSPTHLIKTRGQQVTLRCSPISGHKSVSWYQQVLGQGPQFIFQYYEKEERGRGNFPDRFSARQFPNYSSELNVNALLLGDSALYLCASSLVEVSGPKIYEQYFGPGTRLTVT.